Following are 8 T cell receptor beta chains from one sample sequenced in a study of PD-L1 blockade in urothelial cancer. Profiled with immunoSEQ multiplex PCR; TCRdb holds only in-frame clones, not every one. The repertoire holds about 120,000 clones, with approximately 90% as singletons. Time point noted: peripheral blood 6 weeks after treatment start. Sequenced material: PBMCs, taken around atezolizumab (anti-PD-L1) treatment. These receptors came from a man in his 60s with urothelial cancer.

The chain has TRBV6-1 and TRBJ2-3; 7 positions match TRBD2. The CDR3 loop spans 19 amino acids. The V gene end was trimmed by 0 bases and the J gene end by 6 bases; junction bases not matched to a gene: 18. Germline loops: CDR1 MNHNS, CDR2 SASEGT. This CDR3 is CASSEASGGGLHRPDTQYF. CDR3 nucleotides: TGTGCCAGCAGTGAAGCTTCGGGCGGGGGACTACATCGTCCCGATACGCAGTATTTT.

The gene calls are TRBV2 and TRBJ1-1; D is unclear. This CDR3 is 10 amino acids long. Trimming left V 6 bases short and J 7 bases short, with 6 bases between. Germline V CDR1 and CDR2: SNHLY, FYNNEI. CDR3 DNA sequence: TGTGCCAGCAGATTGTATGAAGCTTTCTTT. It yields the protein CASRLYEAFF.

The chain combines TRBV7-8 with TRBJ1-1, with TRBD1 as a possible D gene (6 bases). Germline V gives CDR1 SGHVS, CDR2 FQNEAQ. V was clipped by 4 bases and J by 8 bases, with 17 bases between them. The CDR3 is 14 residues long. The CDR3 region is CASSSRGGRQEAFF. In nucleotides, the CDR3 is TGTGCCAGCAGCTCCCGCGGGGGGCGGCAGGAAGCTTTCTTT. The full variable domain, its missing parts supplied by reference TRBV7-8 and TRBJ1-1, is GAGVSQSPRYKVAKRGQDVALRCDPISGHVSLFWYQQALGQGPEFLTYFQNEAQLDKSGLPSDRFFAERPEGSVSTLKIQRTQQEDSAVYLCASSSRGGRQEAFFGQGTRLTVV.

The chain combines TRBV28 with TRBJ1-4; D is possibly TRBD1 (5 bases). The V gene's germline CDR1 is MDHEN and CDR2 SYDVKM. Trimming took off 3 bases at V and 8 bases at J, with 10 bases between the two ends. This CDR3 contains 13 residues. The CDR3: CASSLGRIEKLFF. As DNA, the CDR3 is TGTGCCAGCAGTTTGGGGCGGATCGAAAAACTGTTTTTT.

The rearrangement uses TRBV5-1 and TRBJ2-2, with unresolved D. The V and J ends lost 1 base and 4 bases respectively, with 5 bases between them. The CDR3 extends over 13 amino acids. Germline assignment: CDR1 SGHRS and CDR2 YFSETQ. In nucleotides, the CDR3 is TGCGCCAGCAGCTTGTCGGTCACCGGGGAGCTGTTTTTT. Protein sequence: CASSLSVTGELFF.

DNA for the CDR3: TGTGCCAGCAGTTTGCAACAGGGCCCTGAGCAGTTCTTC. Its protein product is CASSLQQGPEQFF. V gene TRBV28 combines with J gene TRBJ2-1; possible D gene TRBD1, 6 bases. The CDR3 length is 13 residues. The ends were cut back, 3 bases at V and 9 bases at J, with 12 bases in the middle. Germline values: CDR1 MDHEN, CDR2 SYDVKM.

The chain joins TRBV6-1 to TRBJ2-1, with a tentative D call TRBD1 (5 bases). Germline-derived CDR1 and CDR2 are MNHNS and SASEGT. The CDR3 totals 15 residues. The ends were cut back, 4 bases at V and 0 bases at J, with 10 bases in the middle. The CDR3 DNA is TGTGCCAGCAGTGGACAGACCTTCTCCTACAATGAGCAGTTCTTC. The encoded protein is CASSGQTFSYNEQFF.

The chain employs TRBV4-2 and TRBJ1-4; 7 bases map to TRBD1. With 2 bases clipped from V and 6 bases from J, the junction kept 9 bases outside the gene matches. This CDR3 is 16 amino acids long. Germline loops: CDR1 LGHNA, CDR2 YNFKEQ. For the CDR3, the DNA is TGTGCCAGCAGCCAAAGAGGAGGGACAGCCGATGAAAAACTGTTTTTT. Translating it yields CASSQRGGTADEKLFF.